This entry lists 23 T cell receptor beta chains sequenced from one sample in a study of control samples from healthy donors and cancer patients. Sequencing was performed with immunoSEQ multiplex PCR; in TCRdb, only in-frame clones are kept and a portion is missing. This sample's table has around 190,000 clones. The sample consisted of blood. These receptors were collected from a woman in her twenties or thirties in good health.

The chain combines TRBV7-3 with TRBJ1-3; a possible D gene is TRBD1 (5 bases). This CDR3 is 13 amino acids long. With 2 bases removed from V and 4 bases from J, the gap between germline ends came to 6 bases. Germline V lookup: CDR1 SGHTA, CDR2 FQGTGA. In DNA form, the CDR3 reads TGTGCCAGCAGCTTAGGGGACGGAAACACCATATATTTT. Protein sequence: CASSLGDGNTIYF.

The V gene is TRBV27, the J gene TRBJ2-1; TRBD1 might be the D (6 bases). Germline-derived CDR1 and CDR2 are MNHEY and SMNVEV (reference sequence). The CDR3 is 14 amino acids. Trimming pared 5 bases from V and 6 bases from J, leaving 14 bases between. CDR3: CASSGQGILNEQFF. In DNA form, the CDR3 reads TGTGCCAGCAGTGGCCAGGGGATTCTCAATGAGCAGTTCTTC.

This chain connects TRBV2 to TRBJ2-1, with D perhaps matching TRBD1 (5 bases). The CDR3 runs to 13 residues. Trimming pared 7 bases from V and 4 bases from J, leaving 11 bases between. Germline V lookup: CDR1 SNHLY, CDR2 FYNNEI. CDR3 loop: CASKQGAYNEQFF. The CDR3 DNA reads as TGTGCCAGCAAGCAGGGTGCATACAATGAGCAGTTCTTC.

CDR3 amino acids: CASSVDSGQGGRETQYF. CDR3 coding DNA: TGTGCCAGCAGCGTGGATAGTGGACAGGGGGGCCGAGAGACCCAGTACTTC. The V gene is TRBV9, the J gene TRBJ2-5; 10 bases are a match to TRBD1. CDR3 size: 17 residues. Trimming took 2 bases from V and 4 from J; bases not matched to a gene: 11. CDR1 SGDLS and CDR2 YYNGEE come from the germline V gene.

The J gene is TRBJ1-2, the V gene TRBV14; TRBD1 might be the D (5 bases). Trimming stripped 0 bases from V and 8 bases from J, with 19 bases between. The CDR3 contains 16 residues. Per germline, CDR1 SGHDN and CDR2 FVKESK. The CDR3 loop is CASSQDLAADSGGYTF. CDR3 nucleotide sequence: TGTGCCAGCAGCCAAGATTTGGCCGCCGACAGTGGGGGCTACACCTTC.

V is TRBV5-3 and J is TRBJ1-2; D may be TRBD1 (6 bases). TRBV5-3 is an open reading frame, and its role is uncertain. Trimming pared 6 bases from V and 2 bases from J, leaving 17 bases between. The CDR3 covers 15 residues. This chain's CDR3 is CARNGIRQGNYGYTF. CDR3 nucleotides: TGTGCCAGAAACGGGATCAGGCAGGGGAACTATGGCTACACCTTC.

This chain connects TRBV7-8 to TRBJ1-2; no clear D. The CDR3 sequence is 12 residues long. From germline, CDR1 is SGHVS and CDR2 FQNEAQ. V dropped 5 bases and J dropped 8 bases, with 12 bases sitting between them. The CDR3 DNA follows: TGTGCCAGCAGCCCCCGTTCGGGCGGCTACACCTTC. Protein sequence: CASSPRSGGYTF.

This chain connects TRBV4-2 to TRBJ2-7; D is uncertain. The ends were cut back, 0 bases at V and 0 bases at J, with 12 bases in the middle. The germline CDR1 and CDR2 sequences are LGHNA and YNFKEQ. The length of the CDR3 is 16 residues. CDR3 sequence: CASSQDRTRSSYEQYF. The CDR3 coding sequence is TGTGCCAGCAGCCAAGATCGAACAAGAAGCTCCTACGAGCAGTACTTC.

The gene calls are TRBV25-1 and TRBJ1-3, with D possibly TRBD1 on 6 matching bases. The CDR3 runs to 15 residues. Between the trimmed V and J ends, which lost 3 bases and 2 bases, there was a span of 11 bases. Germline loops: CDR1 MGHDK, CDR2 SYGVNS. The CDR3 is CASSDLDRTGNTIYF. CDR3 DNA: TGTGCCAGCAGTGATCTAGACAGGACTGGAAACACCATATATTTT.

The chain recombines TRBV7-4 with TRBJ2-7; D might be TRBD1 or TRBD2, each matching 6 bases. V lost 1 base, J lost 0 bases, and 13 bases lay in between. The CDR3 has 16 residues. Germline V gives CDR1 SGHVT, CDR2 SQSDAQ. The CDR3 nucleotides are TGTGCCAGCAGCTTAGTTGCCGGGGGCCCCTCCTACGAGCAGTACTTC. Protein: CASSLVAGGPSYEQYF.

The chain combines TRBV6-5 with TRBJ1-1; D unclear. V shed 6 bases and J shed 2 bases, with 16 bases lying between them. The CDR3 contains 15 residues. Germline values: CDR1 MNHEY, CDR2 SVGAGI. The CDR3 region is CASREDRTSNTEAFF. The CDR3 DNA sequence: TGTGCCAGCAGGGAGGACCGGACTTCCAACACTGAAGCTTTCTTT.

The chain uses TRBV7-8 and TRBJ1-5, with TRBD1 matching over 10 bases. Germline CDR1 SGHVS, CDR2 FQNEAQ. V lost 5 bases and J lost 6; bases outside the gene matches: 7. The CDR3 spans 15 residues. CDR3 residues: CASSAQTGGGQPQHF. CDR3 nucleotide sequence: TGTGCCAGCAGCGCCCAGACAGGGGGCGGTCAGCCCCAGCATTTT.

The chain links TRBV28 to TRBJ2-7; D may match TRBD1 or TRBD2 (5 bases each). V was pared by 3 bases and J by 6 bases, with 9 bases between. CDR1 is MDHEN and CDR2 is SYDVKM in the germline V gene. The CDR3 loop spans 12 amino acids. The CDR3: CASSLVGAEQYF. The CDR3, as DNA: TGTGCCAGCAGTTTGGTCGGGGCCGAGCAGTACTTC.

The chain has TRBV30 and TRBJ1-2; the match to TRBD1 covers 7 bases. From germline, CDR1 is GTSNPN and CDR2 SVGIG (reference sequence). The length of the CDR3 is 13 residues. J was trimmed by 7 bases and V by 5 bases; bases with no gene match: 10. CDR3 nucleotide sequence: TGTGCCTGGCTTGGACAGGCCGGGGGTGGCTACACCTTC. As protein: CAWLGQAGGGYTF.

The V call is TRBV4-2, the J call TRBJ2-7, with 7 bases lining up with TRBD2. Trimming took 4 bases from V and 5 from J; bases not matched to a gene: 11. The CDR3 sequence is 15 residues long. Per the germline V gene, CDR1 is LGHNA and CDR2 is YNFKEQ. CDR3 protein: CASSRLMTSFDEQYF. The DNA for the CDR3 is TGTGCCAGCAGCCGCCTGATGACTAGCTTCGACGAGCAGTACTTC.

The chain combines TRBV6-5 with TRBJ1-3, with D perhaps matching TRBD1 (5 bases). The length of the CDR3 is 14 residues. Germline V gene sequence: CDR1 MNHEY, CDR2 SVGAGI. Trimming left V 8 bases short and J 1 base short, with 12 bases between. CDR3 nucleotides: TGTGCCAGCGGAAATTCAGGGTCTGGAAACACCATATATTTT. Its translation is CASGNSGSGNTIYF.

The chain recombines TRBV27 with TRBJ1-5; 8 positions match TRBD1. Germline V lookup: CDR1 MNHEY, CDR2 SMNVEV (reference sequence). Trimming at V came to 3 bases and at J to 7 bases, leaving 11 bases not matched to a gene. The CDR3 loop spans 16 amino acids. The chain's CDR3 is CASSFGGQGALQPQHF. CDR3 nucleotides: TGTGCCAGCAGTTTCGGGGGGCAGGGGGCTTTGCAGCCCCAGCATTTT.

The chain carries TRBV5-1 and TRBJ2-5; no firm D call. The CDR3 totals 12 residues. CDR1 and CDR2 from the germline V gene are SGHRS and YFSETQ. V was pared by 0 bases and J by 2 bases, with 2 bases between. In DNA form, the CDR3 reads TGCGCCAGCAGCTTGGGGCAAGAGACCCAGTACTTC. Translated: CASSLGQETQYF.

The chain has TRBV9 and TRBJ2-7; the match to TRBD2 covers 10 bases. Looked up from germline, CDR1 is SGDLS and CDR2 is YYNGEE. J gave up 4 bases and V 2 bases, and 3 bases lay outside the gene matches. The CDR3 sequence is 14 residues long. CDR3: CASSVASGGYEQYF. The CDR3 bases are TGTGCCAGCAGCGTGGCTAGCGGGGGTTACGAGCAGTACTTC.

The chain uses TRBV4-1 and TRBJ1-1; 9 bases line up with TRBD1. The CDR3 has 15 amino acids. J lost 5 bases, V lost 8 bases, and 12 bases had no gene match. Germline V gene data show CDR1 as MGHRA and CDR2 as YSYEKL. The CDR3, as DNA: TGCGCCAGCGTCCCGGGACAGGGTCAGGGGACTGAAGCTTTCTTT. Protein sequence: CASVPGQGQGTEAFF.

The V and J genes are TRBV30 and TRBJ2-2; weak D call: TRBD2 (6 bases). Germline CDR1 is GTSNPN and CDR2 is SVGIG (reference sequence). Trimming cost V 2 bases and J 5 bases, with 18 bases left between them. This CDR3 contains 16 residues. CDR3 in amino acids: CAWSTRGIDRTGELFF. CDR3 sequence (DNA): TGTGCCTGGAGTACCCGGGGGATAGATCGGACCGGGGAGCTGTTTTTT.

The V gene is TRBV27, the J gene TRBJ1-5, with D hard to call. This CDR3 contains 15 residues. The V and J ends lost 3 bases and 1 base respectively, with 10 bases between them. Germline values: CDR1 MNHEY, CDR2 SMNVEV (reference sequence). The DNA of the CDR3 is TGTGCCAGCAGTTTGCACACCGCGAGCAATCAGCCCCAGCATTTT. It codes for CASSLHTASNQPQHF.

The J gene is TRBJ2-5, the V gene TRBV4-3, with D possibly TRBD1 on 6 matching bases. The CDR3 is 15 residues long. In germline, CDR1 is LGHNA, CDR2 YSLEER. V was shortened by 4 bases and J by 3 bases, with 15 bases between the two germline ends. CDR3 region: CASSPGRAGEETQYF. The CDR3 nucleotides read TGCGCCAGCAGCCCGGGACGAGCAGGGGAAGAGACCCAGTACTTC.